The clone carrying this TCR beta chain was detected once. Its antigen is still unknown. Assay used: immunoSEQ multiplex PCR; TCRdb lists only in-frame clones, some missing. In the table there are 35,000 to 40,000 clones, around 82% of which are singletons. The CDR3 runs to 18 residues. The V gene lost 3 bases and the J gene lost 5 bases, with 23 bases spanning the gap. CDR1 MDHEN and CDR2 SYDVKM come from the germline V gene. This entry belongs to a study of OX40 agonist ivuxolimab in advanced cancers. Study at large: Clinicians treated patients with ivuxolimab, an agonistic anti-OX40 (CD134) antibody. Under the entry rules, prior anti-PD-1, anti-PD-L1 or anti-CTLA-4 therapy was allowed, and about 38% had some. The study, taken as a whole, reports: Low normalized clonal expansion also occurred in some nonresponding patients.

Samples of blood were obtained at baseline, on cycle 4 day 1, and on cycle 7 day 1. Sample: CD4+ or CD8+ T cells sorted from blood, taken in a trial of the OX40 agonist ivuxolimab. The chain joins TRBV28 to TRBJ1-5; D gene uncertain. This sequence originates from an adult with an advanced solid tumor such as melanoma, head and neck, liver or kidney cancer. The CDR3 region has the DNA TGTGCCAGCAGTTTTTGGGGTTGGGCCCGACAAAACGATCAGCCCCAGCATTTT. It specifies CASSFWGWARQNDQPQHF.